The rows below give T cell receptor beta chains drawn from one sample of a study of T cells in Graves' hyperthyroidism and ophthalmopathy. In TCRdb, the multiplex PCR reads were re-called with MiXCR into one record per CDR3 protein. The table has hundreds of thousands of distinct CDR3 sequences, 20% to 25% seen once. Sequenced sample: blood. The source of these receptors is a woman in her sixties or seventies with Graves' ophthalmopathy. CDR3s include the opening cysteine and the closing phenylalanine or tryptophan. The D gene is left open where the match is weak. Clone size is not always given. Where it is, it says once, few, many or a class for expanded clones.

V: TRBV27; J: TRBJ2-6; size: .; D: .; DNA: TGTGCCAGCAAAGAGTACTCTGGGGCCAACGTCCTGACTTTC; CDR3: CASKEYSGANVLTF
V: TRBV20-1; J: TRBJ2-5; size: .; D: TRBD2; DNA: TGCAGTGCTAGAGAGACGGGAGGACAAGAGACCCAGTACTTC; CDR3: CSARETGGQETQYF
V: TRBV5-1; J: TRBJ2-7; size: few; D: TRBD2; DNA: TGCGCCAGCAGAGGGACTAGCGGAGGCGAGCAGTACTTC; CDR3: CASRGTSGGEQYF
V: TRBV9; J: TRBJ2-7; size: .; D: .; DNA: TGTGCCAGCAGCGCCACACGTCAGCAGGGCGAGCAGTACTTC; CDR3: CASSATRQQGEQYF
V: TRBV19; J: TRBJ2-3; size: .; D: TRBD1; DNA: TGTGCCAGTAGAAACAGGGGCGCAGATACGCAGTATTTT; CDR3: CASRNRGADTQYF
V: TRBV11-2; J: TRBJ2-7; size: .; D: .; DNA: TGTGCCAGCAGCGCCCAGTCTGACTCAACCTACGAGCAGTACTTC; CDR3: CASSAQSDSTYEQYF
V: TRBV28; J: TRBJ1-1; size: few; D: .; DNA: TGTGCCAGCAGTTGGGGCAAGGGAGCCGCTTTCTTT; CDR3: CASSWGKGAAFF
V: TRBV29-1; J: TRBJ2-5; size: .; D: .; DNA: TGCAGCGTTGAGGGGGCCGGGGTGACCCAGTACTTC; CDR3: CSVEGAGVTQYF
V: TRBV10-3; J: TRBJ1-5; size: few; D: TRBD1; DNA: TGTGCCATCAGTGGTGGACAGGTCAATCAGCCCCAGCATTTT; CDR3: CAISGGQVNQPQHF
V: TRBV7-3; J: TRBJ2-3; size: .; D: .; DNA: TGTGCCAGCAGTCTAAGGGGGGGAACCACAGATACGCAGTATTTT; CDR3: CASSLRGGTTDTQYF
V: TRBV20-1; J: TRBJ1-2; size: few; D: .; DNA: TGCAGTGCTAGCGACCTCCCAGCCTCTAACTATGGCTACACCTTC; CDR3: CSASDLPASNYGYTF
V: TRBV15; J: TRBJ1-1; size: few; D: TRBD1; DNA: TGTGCCACCAGAAGGGGGCAGGGTACCACTGAAGCTTTCTTT; CDR3: CATRRGQGTTEAFF
V: TRBV20-1; J: TRBJ1-1; size: .; D: .; DNA: TGCAGTGCTAGCGCACAAGCGAACACTGAAGCTTTCTTT; CDR3: CSASAQANTEAFF
V: TRBV2; J: TRBJ2-5; size: many; D: TRBD2; DNA: TGTGCCAGCAGTGGGACTAGATCTGAGACCCAGTACTTC; CDR3: CASSGTRSETQYF
V: TRBV7-3; J: TRBJ1-1; size: .; D: TRBD1; DNA: TGTGCCAGCAGCCCCCAGGGGGCCACTGAAGCTTTCTTT; CDR3: CASSPQGATEAFF
V: TRBV11-2; J: TRBJ2-2; size: many; D: TRBD1; DNA: TGTGCCAGCACCTCGGACAGGACCGGGGAGCTGTTTTTT; CDR3: CASTSDRTGELFF